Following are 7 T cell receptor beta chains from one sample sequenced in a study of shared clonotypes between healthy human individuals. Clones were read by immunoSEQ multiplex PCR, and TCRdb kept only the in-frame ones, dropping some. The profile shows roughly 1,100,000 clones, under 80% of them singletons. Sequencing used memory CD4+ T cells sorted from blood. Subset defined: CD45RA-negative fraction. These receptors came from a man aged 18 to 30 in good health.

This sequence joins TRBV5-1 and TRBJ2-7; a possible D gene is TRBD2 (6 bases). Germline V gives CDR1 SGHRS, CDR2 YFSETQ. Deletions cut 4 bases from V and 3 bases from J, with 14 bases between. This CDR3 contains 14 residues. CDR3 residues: CASSPGGGNYEQYF. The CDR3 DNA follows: TGCGCCAGCAGCCCTGGTGGGGGGAACTACGAGCAGTACTTC.

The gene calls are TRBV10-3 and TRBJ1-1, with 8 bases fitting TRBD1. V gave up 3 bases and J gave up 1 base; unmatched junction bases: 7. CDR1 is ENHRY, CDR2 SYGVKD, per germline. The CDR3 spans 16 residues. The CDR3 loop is CAISDPTGQGNTEAFF. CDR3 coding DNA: TGTGCCATCAGTGACCCGACCGGACAGGGGAACACTGAAGCTTTCTTT.

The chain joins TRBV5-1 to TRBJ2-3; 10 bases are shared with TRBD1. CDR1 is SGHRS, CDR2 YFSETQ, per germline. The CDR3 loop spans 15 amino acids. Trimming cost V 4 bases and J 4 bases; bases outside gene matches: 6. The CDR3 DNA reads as TGCGCCAGCAGCGTGAGGGGACAGGGGTCAGATACGCAGTATTTT. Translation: CASSVRGQGSDTQYF.

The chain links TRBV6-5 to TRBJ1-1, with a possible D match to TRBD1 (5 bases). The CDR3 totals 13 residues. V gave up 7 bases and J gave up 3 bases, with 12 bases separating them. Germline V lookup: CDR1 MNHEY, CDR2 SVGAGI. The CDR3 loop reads CASKRAGDTEAFF. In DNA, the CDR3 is TGTGCCAGCAAAAGGGCGGGGGACACTGAAGCTTTCTTT.

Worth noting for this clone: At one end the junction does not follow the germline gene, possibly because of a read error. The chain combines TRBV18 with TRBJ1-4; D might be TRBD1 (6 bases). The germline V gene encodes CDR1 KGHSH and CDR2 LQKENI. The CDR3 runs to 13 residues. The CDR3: CASSQGVQERLFF. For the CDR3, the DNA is TGTGCCAGCTCACAGGGGGTGCAGGAAAGACTGTTTTTT.

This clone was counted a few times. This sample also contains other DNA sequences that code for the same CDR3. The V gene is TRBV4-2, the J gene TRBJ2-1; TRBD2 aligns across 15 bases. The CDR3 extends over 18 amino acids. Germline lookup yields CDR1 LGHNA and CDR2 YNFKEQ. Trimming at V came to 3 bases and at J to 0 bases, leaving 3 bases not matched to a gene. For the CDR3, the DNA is TGTGCCAGCAGCCAGGGGACTAGCGGGGGGAGCTCCTACAATGAGCAGTTCTTC. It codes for CASSQGTSGGSSYNEQFF.

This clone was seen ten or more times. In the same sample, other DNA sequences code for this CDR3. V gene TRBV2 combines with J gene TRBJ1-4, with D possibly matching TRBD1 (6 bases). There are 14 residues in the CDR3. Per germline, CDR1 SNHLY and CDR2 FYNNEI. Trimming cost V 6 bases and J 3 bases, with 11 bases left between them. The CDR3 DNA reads TGTGCCAGCAGACGGACAGATCCTAATGAAAAACTGTTTTTT. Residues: CASRRTDPNEKLFF. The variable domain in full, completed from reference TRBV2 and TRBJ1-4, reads EPEVTQTPSHQVTQMGQEVILRCVPISNHLYFYWYRQILGQKVEFLVSFYNNEISEKSEIFDDQFSVERPDGSNFTLKIRSTKLEDSAMYFCASRRTDPNEKLFFGSGTQLSVL.